This entry features one TCR beta chain sequence. The nonmyeloablative bone marrow transplants came from related graft donors, with transient mixed chimerism. Measured with immunoSEQ multiplex PCR; TCRdb has only the in-frame clones, and not every one. The table has approximately 81,000 clones, about 91% seen once. The entry originates in a study of Tregs in tolerant kidney transplant recipients. V shed 3 bases and J 4 bases; nucleotides not matched to a gene: 2. The length of the CDR3 is 15 residues. Germline assignment: CDR1 SGHTA and CDR2 FQGNSA. This clonotype was obtained from a human patient who received a combined kidney and bone marrow transplant. Some T cells may be graft donor cells. The starting material was CD4+ T cells from blood (PBMCs), obtained 24 months after the transplant. The rearrangement uses TRBV7-2 and TRBJ2-1; 11 nucleotides line up with TRBD2. The chain's CDR3 is CASSLTSGTYNEQFF. Written as DNA, the CDR3 is TGTGCCAGCAGCTTGACTAGCGGGACATACAATGAGCAGTTCTTC.